A single sample is the source of the 30 T cell receptor beta chains below, sequenced in a study of cytomegalovirus exposure and HLA in healthy donors (dated by TCRdb to about 2017). Receptor libraries were prepared by the immunoSEQ multiplex PCR assay. The multiplex PCR relied on a mix of 60 forward primers for TCR Vbeta segments and 13 reverse primers for TCR Jbeta segments. What TCRdb holds here is the immuneACCESS table cut down to in-frame rearrangements. Part of the clones is not present; checked against another copy, under half of the missing clones reflect an unresolved V gene, and the others are unexplained. The sample has about 200,000 clones on record, approximately 78% of them singletons. The ten most abundant clones make up over 5% of the sample. Sequenced sample: PBMCs. The receptors stem from a woman aged 50 to 60 in good health and CMV-seropositive.

This chain joins TRBV5-1 and TRBJ1-1; D is undetermined. Germline CDR1 is SGHRS and CDR2 is YFSETQ. Trimming removed 2 bases at V and 9 bases at J, with 14 bases between. This CDR3 contains 13 residues. The CDR3 reads CASSFSYDTQAFF. CDR3 in DNA: TGCGCCAGCAGCTTTTCGTATGATACTCAAGCTTTCTTT.

The genes are TRBV5-6 and TRBJ1-1; D is perhaps TRBD1 (5 bases). The V gene lost 4 bases and the J gene lost 5 bases, with 12 bases spanning the gap. The CDR3 is 13 residues long. Germline assignment: CDR1 SGHDT and CDR2 YYEEEE. CDR3 region: CASSPTGVTEAFF. The CDR3 nucleotides read TGTGCCAGCAGCCCGACGGGGGTAACTGAAGCTTTCTTT. The complete variable domain, with remaining parts taken from reference TRBV5-6 and TRBJ1-1, reads DAGVTQSPTHLIKTRGQQVTLRCSPKSGHDTVSWYQQALGQGPQFIFQYYEEEERQRGNFPDRFSGHQFPNYSSELNVNALLLGDSALYLCASSPTGVTEAFFGQGTRLTVV.

V and J are TRBV7-3 and TRBJ1-1; TRBD1 agrees at 7 bases. This CDR3 region has 14 residues. J was trimmed by 2 bases and V by 6 bases; bases with no gene match: 6. Germline V gene lookup returns CDR1 SGHTA and CDR2 FQGTGA. The chain's CDR3 is CASSYGQDNTEAFF. CDR3 nucleotides: TGTGCCAGCAGTTACGGACAGGATAACACTGAAGCTTTCTTT.

This sequence joins TRBV4-3 and TRBJ2-7; 10 bases align to TRBD1. This CDR3 contains 15 residues. Germline CDR1 and CDR2: LGHNA and YSLEER. V was pared by 4 bases and J by 2 bases, with 5 bases of the junction left unmatched. CDR3: CASSPPGQGTYEQYF. Here the CDR3 DNA reads TGCGCCAGCAGCCCACCGGGACAGGGGACCTACGAGCAGTACTTC.

The CDR3 DNA reads TGTGCCAGCAGCCTCACAGATACGCAGTATTTT. Translated, it gives CASSLTDTQYF. The rearrangement joins TRBV2 to TRBJ2-3; no definite D call. Deletions cut 6 bases from V and 2 bases from J, with 3 bases between. CDR3 length equals 11 residues. CDR1 is SNHLY, CDR2 FYNNEI, per germline.

V and J are TRBV20-1 and TRBJ1-2, with no clear D. Germline V CDR1 and CDR2: DFQATT, SNEGSKA (reference sequence). Trimming left V 5 bases short and J 8 bases short, with 12 bases between. The CDR3 length is 11 residues. CDR3 in DNA: TGCAGTGCTGGATCACTATGGGGCTACACCTTC. Amino acids: CSAGSLWGYTF.

The rearrangement uses TRBV2 and TRBJ2-4; 9 bases align to TRBD2. Trimming cost V 1 base and J 8 bases; bases outside gene matches: 3. Per the germline V gene, CDR1 is SNHLY and CDR2 is FYNNEI. The CDR3 length is 14 residues. The CDR3 here is CASSEGGGADIQYF. DNA of the CDR3: TGTGCCAGCAGTGAAGGCGGGGGGGCTGACATTCAGTACTTC. Full variable domain (remainder filled in from reference TRBV2 and TRBJ2-4): EPEVTQTPSHQVTQMGQEVILRCVPISNHLYFYWYRQILGQKVEFLVSFYNNEISEKSEIFDDQFSVERPDGSNFTLKIRSTKLEDSAMYFCASSEGGGADIQYFGAGTRLSVL.

The V call is TRBV29-1, the J call TRBJ2-1, with D hard to call. Between the trimmed V and J ends, which lost 4 bases and 4 bases, there was a span of 14 bases. The CDR3 totals 14 residues. The germline V gene encodes CDR1 SQVTM and CDR2 ANQGSEA. CDR3 protein: CSVVKLDFYNEQFF. For the CDR3, the DNA is TGCAGCGTTGTAAAGCTCGACTTTTACAATGAGCAGTTCTTC.

This clone appeared a single time. This chain uses TRBV29-1 with TRBJ1-2; 9 bases align to TRBD1. The CDR3 totals 13 residues. CDR1 is SQVTM and CDR2 is ANQGSEA in the germline V gene. Trimming removed 8 bases from V and 4 bases from J; junction bases left unmatched: 8. DNA for the CDR3: TGCAGCACCTGGACAGGGGTCACCTATGGCTACACCTTC. It codes for CSTWTGVTYGYTF.

The genes are TRBV6-5 and TRBJ1-1; D ambiguous. Between the trimmed V and J ends, which lost 4 bases and 8 bases, there was a span of 14 bases. The CDR3 loop spans 13 amino acids. CDR1 and CDR2 from the germline V gene are MNHEY and SVGAGI. The DNA for the CDR3 is TGTGCCAGCAGTTCCCCAGACACGGGGGAAGCTTTCTTT. Encoded protein: CASSSPDTGEAFF.

This chain joins TRBV2 and TRBJ2-7; D may be TRBD2 (6 bases). V lost 4 bases, J lost 0 bases, and 7 bases lay in between. CDR1 SNHLY and CDR2 FYNNEI come from the germline V gene. This CDR3 is 13 amino acids long. The CDR3 DNA sequence: TGTGCCAGCAGTGCTAGCGTCTCCTACGAGCAGTACTTC. Its translation is CASSASVSYEQYF.

The chain is built from TRBV28 and TRBJ1-4; TRBD1 agrees at 10 bases. The CDR3 is 14 residues long. Germline V gives CDR1 MDHEN, CDR2 SYDVKM. With 4 bases clipped from V and 6 bases from J, the junction kept 2 bases outside the gene matches. The DNA of the CDR3 is TGTGCCAGCAGTTCGGGACAGGGGCATGAAAAACTGTTTTTT. It specifies CASSSGQGHEKLFF.

V usage is TRBV27 and J usage is TRBJ1-6, with D tentatively TRBD1 (5 bases). The germline V gene has CDR1 MNHEY and CDR2 SMNVEV (reference sequence). Trimming stripped 2 bases from V and 0 bases from J, with 17 bases between. CDR3 length equals 19 residues. This chain's CDR3 is CASSLANWGTSSYNSPLHF. For the CDR3, the DNA is TGTGCCAGCAGTTTAGCAAATTGGGGCACAAGCTCCTATAATTCACCCCTCCACTTT.

This clone is a singleton in its sample. V and J are TRBV7-3 and TRBJ2-3; 9 bases are shared with TRBD2. The CDR3 length is 16 residues. The junction had 3 bases not matched to a gene; V was cut back by 2 bases and J by 0 bases. CDR1 is SGHTA, CDR2 FQGTGA, per germline. As DNA, the CDR3 is TGTGCCAGCAGCTTAGGGGCGGGAGGGAGCACAGATACGCAGTATTTT. Its translation: CASSLGAGGSTDTQYF.

As for this clone: The junction differs from germline at one of its ends, possibly a read error. The chain recombines TRBV7-7 with TRBJ2-5, with a weak D call TRBD1 (6 bases). The germline V gene has CDR1 SSHAT and CDR2 FNYEAQ (reference sequence). The CDR3 has 15 residues. In nucleotides, the CDR3 is TGTGCTAGCAGCTTCCAACAGGGTGTTGGGGAGACCCAGTACTTC. Its protein product is CASSFQQGVGETQYF.

The chain combines TRBV15 with TRBJ2-7; D is ambiguous. This CDR3 spans 14 amino acids. V was trimmed by 1 base and J by 0 bases, leaving 7 bases between them. Germline V gene data show CDR1 as LNHNV and CDR2 as YYDKDF (reference sequence). CDR3 protein: CATSRAASSYEQYF. CDR3 nucleotide sequence: TGTGCCACCAGCAGAGCCGCTAGCTCCTACGAGCAGTACTTC.

The genes are TRBV29-1 and TRBJ2-2, with a possible D match to TRBD1 (5 bases). V lost 6 bases, J lost 0 bases, and 8 bases lay in between. The germline gives CDR1 SQVTM, CDR2 ANQGSEA. The CDR3 spans 13 residues. The CDR3 is CSVGRTNTGELFF. CDR3 nucleotide sequence: TGCAGCGTGGGGCGGACGAACACCGGGGAGCTGTTTTTT.

The rearrangement joins TRBV9 to TRBJ2-2; the D gene is possibly TRBD2 (6 bases). In germline, CDR1 is SGDLS, CDR2 YYNGEE. CDR3 length: 13 residues. V lost 1 base and J lost 7, with 8 bases in between. CDR3 protein: CASSVTGGGELFF. The CDR3 region has the DNA TGTGCCAGCAGCGTAACCGGGGGCGGGGAGCTGTTTTTT.

This rearrangement joins TRBV28 to TRBJ2-3, with D possibly being TRBD2 (6 bases). Germline CDR1 reads MDHEN; CDR2 reads SYDVKM. The CDR3 sequence is 15 residues long. The ends were cut back, 2 bases at V and 2 bases at J, with 11 bases in the middle. CDR3 loop: CASSLVAEVTDTQYF. The CDR3 coding sequence is TGTGCCAGCAGTTTAGTAGCGGAGGTCACAGATACGCAGTATTTT.

The chain employs TRBV13 and TRBJ2-7; 9 bases are a match to TRBD1. V was clipped by 4 bases and J by 2 bases; unmatched bases: 3. The germline V gene encodes CDR1 PRHDT and CDR2 FYEKMQ (reference sequence). This CDR3 has 14 amino acids. Here the CDR3 reads CASSSWDRAYEQYF. The CDR3 DNA is TGTGCCAGCAGCTCCTGGGACAGGGCCTACGAGCAGTACTTC. The whole variable domain, remainder taken from reference TRBV13 and TRBJ2-7, is AAGVIQSPRHLIKEKRETATLKCYPIPRHDTVYWYQQGPGQDPQFLISFYEKMQSDKGSIPDRFSAQQFSDYHSELNMSSLELGDSALYFCASSSWDRAYEQYFGPGTRLTVT.

The chain joins TRBV11-3 to TRBJ2-1; D might be TRBD2 (5 bases). Trimming took 5 bases from V and 4 from J, leaving 15 bases between them. This CDR3 comprises 15 residues. Per the germline V gene, CDR1 is SGHNT and CDR2 is YENEEA. In nucleotides, the CDR3 is TGTGCCAGCAGCCGACGGAGGTACCCATACAATGAGCAGTTCTTC. This gives the protein CASSRRRYPYNEQFF.

The chain employs TRBV18 and TRBJ1-3, with 8 bases lining up with TRBD1. The CDR3 covers 18 residues. Germline V gene sequence: CDR1 KGHSH, CDR2 LQKENI. V lost 1 base to trimming and J lost 1 base; unmatched junction nucleotides: 9. The CDR3 coding sequence is TGTGCCAGCTCACCACGGCTTCAGACAGGGGATTCTGGAAACACCATATATTTT. Its protein product is CASSPRLQTGDSGNTIYF.

This clone was seen once. The same CDR3 can be traced to other DNA sequences in this sample. The J gene is TRBJ2-2, the V gene TRBV18; 8 nucleotides match TRBD1. The CDR3 sequence is 15 residues long. Germline CDR1 and CDR2: KGHSH and LQKENI. V lost 3 bases and J lost 1; bases outside the gene matches: 1. The CDR3 DNA follows: TGTGCCAGCTCACCCGGGACAGGGAACACCGGGGAGCTGTTTTTT. It encodes CASSPGTGNTGELFF.

The chain uses TRBV5-1 and TRBJ2-2; 12 nucleotides line up with TRBD2. V lost 5 bases to trimming and J lost 6 bases; unmatched junction nucleotides: 5. The germline V gene encodes CDR1 SGHRS and CDR2 YFSETQ. This CDR3 spans 15 amino acids. DNA for the CDR3: TGCGCCAGCAGGGTCGGACTAGCGGGACCCGGGGAGCTGTTTTTT. This codes for CASRVGLAGPGELFF.

The CDR3 sequence is CARSQDRGPGNTIYF. The CDR3 region has the DNA TGTGCCAGAAGCCAGGACAGGGGGCCTGGAAACACCATATATTTT. The chain joins TRBV5-3 to TRBJ1-3, with 11 bases matching TRBD1. TRBV5-3 is an ORF, with its function uncertain. The length of the CDR3 is 15 residues. Trimming cost V 4 bases and J 2 bases; bases outside gene matches: 2.

J is TRBJ1-1 and V is TRBV7-2; 7 nucleotides agree with TRBD1. V dropped 5 bases and J dropped 4; count of bases not matched to a gene: 4. CDR3 length: 13 amino acids. The V gene's germline CDR1 is SGHTA and CDR2 FQGNSA. The CDR3 coding sequence is TGTGCCAGCAGCGCGAGACAGGGCACTGAAGCTTTCTTT. Translated: CASSARQGTEAFF.

This rearrangement joins TRBV7-9 to TRBJ2-5, with D possibly being TRBD2 (5 bases). The end of the DNA fits TRBJ2-7 better, so the J call may be wrong. CDR3 length: 14 residues. CDR1 is SEHNR and CDR2 is FQNEAQ in the germline V gene (reference sequence). CDR3: CASSPSGVAGEQYF. The CDR3 bases are TGTGCCAGCAGCCCCTCGGGTGTGGCGGGCGAGCAGTACTTC.

V usage is TRBV2 and J usage is TRBJ2-1; 7 positions match TRBD2. V was clipped by 6 bases and J by 4 bases; unmatched bases: 3. CDR3 length equals 13 residues. The germline CDR1 and CDR2 sequences are SNHLY and FYNNEI. Here the CDR3 reads CASRTSLYNEQFF. The DNA for the CDR3 is TGTGCCAGCAGGACTAGCTTATACAATGAGCAGTTCTTC.

This rearrangement joins TRBV27 to TRBJ2-2; 8 bases are a match to TRBD2. The length of the CDR3 is 16 residues. V lost 3 bases, J lost 3 bases, and 6 bases stayed unmatched. Germline lookup yields CDR1 MNHEY and CDR2 SMNVEV (reference sequence). Here the CDR3 reads CASSFNREGHTGELFF. For the CDR3, the DNA is TGTGCCAGCAGTTTTAACCGGGAGGGCCACACCGGGGAGCTGTTTTTT.

V is TRBV14 and J is TRBJ2-7, with TRBD1 matching over 7 bases. The CDR3 runs to 15 residues. Germline V lookup: CDR1 SGHDN, CDR2 FVKESK. Trimming removed 3 bases from V and 4 bases from J; junction bases left unmatched: 9. CDR3 sequence reads: CASSQLGQANYEQYF. CDR3 sequence (DNA): TGTGCCAGCAGCCAGCTAGGACAGGCCAATTACGAGCAGTACTTC.